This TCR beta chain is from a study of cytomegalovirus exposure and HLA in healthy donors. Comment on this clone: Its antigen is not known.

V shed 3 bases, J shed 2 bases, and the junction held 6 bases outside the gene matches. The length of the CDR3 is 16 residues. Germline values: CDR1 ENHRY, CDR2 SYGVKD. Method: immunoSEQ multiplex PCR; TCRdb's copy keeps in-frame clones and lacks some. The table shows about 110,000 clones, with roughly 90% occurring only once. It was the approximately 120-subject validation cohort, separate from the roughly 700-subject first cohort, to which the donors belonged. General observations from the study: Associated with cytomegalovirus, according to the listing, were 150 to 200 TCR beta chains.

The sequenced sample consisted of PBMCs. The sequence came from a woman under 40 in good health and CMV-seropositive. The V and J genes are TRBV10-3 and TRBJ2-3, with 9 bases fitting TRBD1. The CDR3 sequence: CAISDAGTGFTDTQYF. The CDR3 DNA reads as TGTGCCATCAGTGATGCCGGGACAGGGTTCACAGATACGCAGTATTTT.